A selection of T cell receptor beta chains follows, all from one sample in a study of T cell responses to AZD1222 COVID-19 vaccine. Data came from immunoSEQ multiplex PCR; TCRdb stores just in-frame clones and leaves some out. The sample yields about 180,000 clones, about 93% seen once. The sequencing here drew on peripheral blood, taken 28 days after the second dose of the MenACWY control vaccine. The receptors derive from an adult who received the MenACWY meningococcal vaccine as a control. The CDR3 runs from the conserved cysteine through the conserved F or W. D genes are given only for firm matches. Only part of the rows carry a size: once, few, many, or a class if the clone is expanded.

clone_size d_call j_call v_call cdr3_nt cdr3_aa
NA NA TRBJ1-1 TRBV11-2 TGTGCCAGCAGCTTAGATCAAGGATGGTCCACTGAAGCTTTCTTT CASSLDQGWSTEAFF
NA TRBD1 TRBJ1-6 TRBV7-8 TGTGCCAGCAGCTTCGGACAGGGGGACTCACCCCTCCACTTT CASSFGQGDSPLHF
NA TRBD2 TRBJ2-3 TRBV10-3 TGTGCCATCGGGGCTAGCGGGGGGGGTACAGATACGCAGTATTTT CAIGASGGGTDTQYF
NA NA TRBJ1-2 TRBV7-2 TGTGCCAGCAGCTTAGCGCAGGGGAATGACTACACCTTC CASSLAQGNDYTF
NA NA TRBJ2-7 TRBV5-1 TGCGCCAGCAGCCCCTCGGGGCGCTTCGGGGAAGGCGAGCAGTACTTC CASSPSGRFGEGEQYF
NA NA TRBJ1-2 TRBV7-9 TGTGCCAGCAGCGTCCAGGGGAACTATGGCTACACCTTC CASSVQGNYGYTF
NA NA TRBJ2-6 TRBV6-5 TGTGCCAGCAGCAGCGGGACATCTGGGGCCAACGTCCTGACTTTC CASSSGTSGANVLTF
NA NA TRBJ1-2 TRBV7-2 TGTGCCAGCAGCTTCCCGGGGGAGTACTATGGCTACACCTTC CASSFPGEYYGYTF
few NA TRBJ1-6 TRBV7-2 TGTGCCAGCAGCTTAGACACGAGACAATTGCTTAATTCACCCCTCCACTTT CASSLDTRQLLNSPLHF
NA NA TRBJ1-2 TRBV12-3/TRBV12-4 TGTGCCAGCACTCAAGGGGGGGCGGGTGGCTACACCTTC CASTQGGAGGYTF
NA NA TRBJ1-6 TRBV19 TGTGCCAGTACCCCCGGGGGGGGTCGGAATTCACCCCTCCACTTT CASTPGGGRNSPLHF
NA TRBD2 TRBJ2-1 TRBV10-1 TGCGCCAGCAGTGACCTAATAGCGGGGGGTTGGAATGAGCAGTTCTTC CASSDLIAGGWNEQFF
NA TRBD1 TRBJ2-1 TRBV3-1/TRBV3-2 TGTGCCAGCAGCCACAACAGGGGGGATGAGCAGTTCTTC CASSHNRGDEQFF
NA NA TRBJ1-5 TRBV7-4 TGTGCCAGCCTAGGGGAGAACAATCAGCCCCAGCATTTT CASLGENNQPQHF